This record concerns one T cell receptor (beta chain) sequence. The assay was immunoSEQ multiplex PCR, and TCRdb's table has in-frame clones only and misses some. This sample carries approximately 180,000 clones, approximately 90% of them seen once, and the ten largest clones take roughly 4%. These data are taken from a study of T cell responses to AZD1222 COVID-19 vaccine. The V and J ends lost 6 bases and 4 bases respectively, with 10 bases between them. The CDR3 consists of 12 residues. The germline V gene encodes CDR1 MDHEN and CDR2 SYDVKM. This rearrangement joins TRBV28 to TRBJ2-7; D not certain. The receptor comes from an adult who received the MenACWY meningococcal vaccine as a control. This material consisted of peripheral blood, taken 28 days after the second dose of the MenACWY control vaccine. CDR3 protein: CASRLAGYEQYF. CDR3 DNA sequence: TGTGCCAGCAGATTAGCTGGATACGAGCAGTACTTC.